This TCR beta chain was documented in a study of T cells in Graves' hyperthyroidism and ophthalmopathy. The study, taken as a whole, reports: Most thyroid clonotypes that were expanded above 0.001 also turned up in blood.

The length of the CDR3 is 15 residues. V shed 4 bases, J shed 5 bases, and the junction held 10 bases outside the gene matches. Germline CDR1 SGHDN, CDR2 FVKESK. This clonotype was picked up many times. The antigen remains undetermined. The study excluded patients with uncontrolled infection, other autoimmune disease, pregnancy or lactation. Clinical symptoms, serum thyroxine and TRAb, thyroid ultrasound and orbital computed tomography together formed the diagnostic basis. RNA transcripts yielded amplified TCR beta CDR3 regions. TCR CDR3 regions were first amplified by RT-PCR with HTBI primers. One entry per CDR3 protein, called by TCRdb with MiXCR from the multiplex PCR reads. The data show approximately 380,000 distinct CDR3 sequences, 11% to 15% seen once.

The sample comprised blood. The TCR was taken from a man aged 50 or older with Graves' ophthalmopathy. This chain uses TRBV14 with TRBJ2-7; TRBD1 aligns across 8 bases. The CDR3 nucleotides read TGTGCCAGCAGCCGCAGAAGGGACAGGACGGACGAGCAGTACTTC. Its protein is CASSRRRDRTDEQYF.